Listed below are T cell receptor beta chains from one sample, sequenced in a study of T-cell memory formation after mild COVID-19. TCRdb passed the 5' RACE reads through MiXCR, listing each CDR3 protein once. The sample shows roughly 580,000 distinct CDR3 sequences, over 15% of them seen only once. Sequenced input: PBMCs or a T cell subset sorted from them (not recorded which). These receptors all come from an adult woman who had mild COVID-19 (a few samples of this study predate the infection). Cell type and time point are not known. Each CDR3 is given with its conserved first and last residue. Fields, in order: D gene, clone size, V gene, J gene, CDR3 DNA, CDR3 protein. A D gene is named only where the DNA matches it firmly. Clone sizes are given selectively: once, few, many, or a class where the clone is expanded.

D: TRBD2; size: -; V: TRBV6-1; J: TRBJ2-1; DNA: TGTGCCAGCGGCTGGGGGGGGGATGAGCAGTTCTTC; CDR3: CASGWGGDEQFF
D: -; size: -; V: TRBV5-1; J: TRBJ2-7; DNA: TGCGCCAGCAGCAGACGGTCGGGGGCGACAACCTACGAGCAGTACTTC; CDR3: CASSRRSGATTYEQYF
D: TRBD1; size: few; V: TRBV9; J: TRBJ2-7; DNA: TGTGCCAGCAGCGGGGAGTTGGAGACAGGGGCCTACGAGCAGTACTTC; CDR3: CASSGELETGAYEQYF
D: -; size: -; V: TRBV3-1; J: TRBJ2-3; DNA: TGTGCCAGCAGCCAAGAGGGTCAGAGAACAGATACGCAGTATTTT; CDR3: CASSQEGQRTDTQYF
D: -; size: -; V: TRBV9; J: TRBJ2-1; DNA: TGTGCCAGCAGCGCACAACTAGTAGGTGAGCAGTTCTTC; CDR3: CASSAQLVGEQFF
D: -; size: few; V: TRBV4-1; J: TRBJ2-6; DNA: TGCGCCAGCAGCACTTTAGCGGTCTCTGGGGCCAACGTCCTGACTTTC; CDR3: CASSTLAVSGANVLTF
D: -; size: -; V: TRBV6-1; J: TRBJ1-4; DNA: TGTGCTATCCTGGGTGGTACGTGGAGGACTAATGAAAAACTGTTTTTT; CDR3: CAILGGTWRTNEKLFF
D: -; size: -; V: TRBV9; J: TRBJ1-2; DNA: TGTGCCAGCAGCGTAGTAACGAGGCCCGGAGGCAGGGCTGGGTATGGCTACACCTTC; CDR3: CASSVVTRPGGRAGYGYTF
D: TRBD2; size: many; V: TRBV5-6; J: TRBJ2-1; DNA: TGTGCCAGCAAGGTCCTAGCGGGGGGGCCTTTCGACAATGAGCAGTTCTTC; CDR3: CASKVLAGGPFDNEQFF
D: TRBD2; size: -; V: TRBV7-6; J: TRBJ2-7; DNA: TGTGCCAGCAGCTTAGTATTAGCGGGAGCCTCCTACGAGCAGTACTTC; CDR3: CASSLVLAGASYEQYF
D: -; size: -; V: TRBV7-9; J: TRBJ2-6; DNA: TGTGCCAGCAACCCCCAAGGGGCCAACGTCCTGACTTTC; CDR3: CASNPQGANVLTF
D: -; size: few; V: TRBV12-3/TRBV12-4; J: TRBJ2-5; DNA: TGTGCCAGCAGTCCACAGGGTATGGTGGAGACCCAGTACTTC; CDR3: CASSPQGMVETQYF
D: -; size: -; V: TRBV7-6; J: TRBJ2-5; DNA: TGTGCCAGCAGCTTGGAAGTGGAAGAGACCCAGTACTTC; CDR3: CASSLEVEETQYF
D: TRBD1; size: -; V: TRBV29-1; J: TRBJ2-3; DNA: TGCAGCGTGCGGGACAGGGGGCGGGTCGAGAGCACAGATACGCAGTATTTT; CDR3: CSVRDRGRVESTDTQYF
D: -; size: -; V: TRBV20-1; J: TRBJ1-2; DNA: TGCAGTGCTAGGGATCGGGGGGTGAGCGGCTACACCTTC; CDR3: CSARDRGVSGYTF
D: TRBD2; size: -; V: TRBV7-9; J: TRBJ2-1; DNA: TGTGCCAGCAGCCCGCACGCCCTGACTAGCGGGATGAATGAGCAGTTCTTC; CDR3: CASSPHALTSGMNEQFF
D: -; size: -; V: TRBV6-5; J: TRBJ2-2; DNA: TGTGCCAGCAGCGCCCTAGCGACGAACACCGGGGAGCTGTTTTTT; CDR3: CASSALATNTGELFF
D: -; size: many; V: TRBV20-1; J: TRBJ2-5; DNA: TGCAGTGCTAGAGCCTCTGGCCTTGGGACCCAGTACTTC; CDR3: CSARASGLGTQYF
D: TRBD1; size: few; V: TRBV7-9; J: TRBJ2-7; DNA: TGTGCCAGCAGCCAAAGAGGGGGCCAGGGTACCTACGAGCAGTACTTC; CDR3: CASSQRGGQGTYEQYF
D: -; size: -; V: TRBV6-2/TRBV6-3; J: TRBJ1-2; DNA: TGTGCCAGCAGAACCCCAGTCTACTATGGCTACACCTTC; CDR3: CASRTPVYYGYTF
D: -; size: -; V: TRBV20-1; J: TRBJ2-5; DNA: TGCAGTGCTGGGCCCACGAGGGCCCATCCGGCCCAGTACTTC; CDR3: CSAGPTRAHPAQYF
D: TRBD2; size: -; V: TRBV7-3; J: TRBJ2-3; DNA: TGTGCCAGCAGCCCCTACAGCGGGGGGGCTAGGGATACGCAGTATTTT; CDR3: CASSPYSGGARDTQYF
D: TRBD2; size: -; V: TRBV5-1; J: TRBJ2-7; DNA: TGCGCCAGCAGCTTGACATGGGGGACTAAAGGGCTCTCCGAGCAGTACTTC; CDR3: CASSLTWGTKGLSEQYF
D: TRBD2; size: -; V: TRBV7-2; J: TRBJ2-7; DNA: TGTGCCAGCAGCTTAAATGGGCCCACGGGACTAGCGGGTCAAAGCTCCTACGAGCAGTACTTC; CDR3: CASSLNGPTGLAGQSSYEQYF
D: -; size: -; V: TRBV19; J: TRBJ1-5; DNA: TGTGCCAGTAGTATTTGGTCTGATCAGCCCCAGCATTTT; CDR3: CASSIWSDQPQHF
D: TRBD2; size: few; V: TRBV5-1; J: TRBJ2-7; DNA: TGCGCCAGCAGTTGGCGGGAGGTGGGCGAGCAGTACTTC; CDR3: CASSWREVGEQYF
D: TRBD2; size: few; V: TRBV5-6; J: TRBJ2-5; DNA: TGTGCCAGCAGCTCGACTAGCGACCAAGAGACCCAGTACTTC; CDR3: CASSSTSDQETQYF
D: -; size: -; V: TRBV24-1; J: TRBJ2-5; DNA: TGTGCCACCAGTGATACGGGCGGTCCCCGGGAGACCCAGTACTTC; CDR3: CATSDTGGPRETQYF
D: -; size: once; V: TRBV6-5; J: TRBJ2-6; DNA: TGTGCCAGCAGTTACGGGGAGACTGGGGCCAACGTCCTGACTTTC; CDR3: CASSYGETGANVLTF
D: TRBD1; size: -; V: TRBV24-1; J: TRBJ2-6; DNA: TGTGCCACCAGTGACCCTGACAGGGCTGGGGCCAACGTCCTGACTTTC; CDR3: CATSDPDRAGANVLTF
D: TRBD2; size: many; V: TRBV5-1; J: TRBJ2-2; DNA: TGCGCCAGCAGCTTGAGAGTTTTCGGGACTAGCTGGGCCGGGGAGCTGTTTTTT; CDR3: CASSLRVFGTSWAGELFF
D: -; size: few; V: TRBV12-3/TRBV12-4; J: TRBJ2-7; DNA: TGTGCCACAAGAACAGGAACTAGCTACGAGCAGTACTTC; CDR3: CATRTGTSYEQYF
D: -; size: few; V: TRBV11-2; J: TRBJ2-1; DNA: TGTGCCAGCAGCCGCGGGGTCGCTACCTACAATGAGCAGTTCTTC; CDR3: CASSRGVATYNEQFF
D: -; size: few; V: TRBV6-6; J: TRBJ2-2; DNA: TGTGCCAGCAGTTACTCGAACCTTAGGAGGAACACCGGGGAGCTGTTTTTT; CDR3: CASSYSNLRRNTGELFF
D: TRBD1; size: many; V: TRBV7-2; J: TRBJ2-3; DNA: TGTGCCAGCCCCGGGATCAGGGGGCTCACAGATACGCAGTATTTT; CDR3: CASPGIRGLTDTQYF
D: TRBD2; size: many; V: TRBV24-1; J: TRBJ2-7; DNA: TGTGCCACCAGTGATCCGCCGGGTAGCGGGAAGGACGAGCAGTACTTC; CDR3: CATSDPPGSGKDEQYF